Here is one T cell receptor (beta chain) with its context. This specimen belongs to a study of T cells expressing NK-cell markers. Germline values: CDR1 SGHDN, CDR2 FVKESK. The CDR3 length is 17 residues. TCRdb reprocessed the 5' RACE reads and stores each CDR3 protein as one record, lacking DNA. The sample is made up of about 160,000 distinct CDR3 sequences, and the top ten hold less than 20% of it. The sequence was collected from a woman between 18 and 75 years old in good health. The sample taken for sequencing was blood T cells: a sorted CD56 or NKG2C T cell subset, CD4+ or CD8+ T cells, or bulk PBMC T cells (not recorded which). V and J are TRBV14 and TRBJ2-3; TCRdb names TRBD1, which stays unverified in the absence of DNA. The CDR3 sequence is CASSPTGGVTSTDTQYF.